The following is a T cell receptor (beta chain) sequence with its context. What this receptor recognizes is not known. Qualities for individual bases were not recorded, and no much larger clone is one base off. The library was prepared using the immunoSEQ multiplex PCR assay. For the multiplex PCR, a mixture combining 60 forward primers for TCR Vbeta segments and 13 reverse primers for TCR Jbeta segments was used. A multiplex PCR assay on genomic DNA amplified the CDR3 region of rearranged TCR beta genes. The Illumina HiSeq System was used to sequence the amplified TCR beta libraries as 87-base-pair reads. The study's processing was this. Across the 500 to 700 repertoires, a later analysis counted some 81 million unique TCR beta chains, 9 million to 14 million of which were shared by at least two donors. Raw reads were error-corrected and collapsed into unique sequences by a nearest-neighbor algorithm in which closely related sequences were merged to remove PCR and sequencing errors. Alignment of CDR3 sequences to IMGT reference sequences was used to assign V, D and J gene segments. For a sequence to be retained, a match of at least six nucleotides was required to both a V gene segment and a J gene segment. Rearrangements were classified as productive when the CDR3 lacked stop codons and remained in frame with V and J, and all other rearrangements were classified as non-productive. CDR3 was defined by IMGT convention, running from the second conserved V-encoded cysteine to the conserved J-encoded phenylalanine. In an earlier analysis of around 600 of the donors, sequences lacking an unambiguous match to a single V gene segment were excluded. In an earlier analysis of around 600 of the donors, V segments were called functional above 56.7% productive rearrangements and were called segregating when the between-donor standard deviation exceeded 5%. To diagnose cytomegalovirus status from the catalog of TCR beta chain sequences, a statistical classification framework was built. In a later analysis, TCR nucleotide sequences were compared against IMGT/GENE-DB human TR gene sequences so that V and J genes could be assigned. A later analysis assigned CDR3 sequences and most-parsimonious VDJ recombination scenarios with the TCRdist pipeline. In a later analysis, each TCR beta chain was defined by its CDR3 amino acid sequence together with its V-gene family, and reads without a unique V-gene family were excluded. As a way to deal with suspected cross-contamination and a sequencing artifact, a later analysis dropped 450 to 600 nucleotide sequences that were highly shared and had low generation probability. A later analysis calculated a clonal expansion index for each public chain from normalized within-repertoire ranks of inferred template counts. Generation probabilities in a later analysis came from a VDJ recombination model fitted to out-of-frame rearrangements, and those results were checked against IGoR. In a later analysis, TCR-TCR, TCR-HLA and TCR-CMV co-occurrence was scored with hypergeometric tests, and a repertoire-size bias correction was applied to TCR pairs. In a later analysis, false discovery rates were estimated by permuting HLA or CMV assignments 20 times. A later analysis grouped co-occurring TCRs with DBSCAN, adding TCRdist sequence similarity when clustering within HLA-allele-positive subsets. Repertoires with fewer than 30,000 or more than 120,000 public chains were left out of co-occurrence clustering, as were five repertoires with anomalous nucleotide sharing. What TCRdb holds here is the immuneACCESS table cut down to in-frame rearrangements. Part of the clones is not present; checked against another copy, under half of the missing clones reflect an unresolved V gene, and the others are unexplained. The V and J calls and clone size are taken from that table; D and trimming were inferred from the DNA. This sample holds some 67,000 clones; 70% to 85% were observed only once. The top ten constitute approximately 8% of the sample.

The sample comes from a study of cytomegalovirus exposure and HLA in healthy donors (dated by TCRdb to the late 2010s). The study in broad terms: An earlier analysis of some 500 of the donors reported 250 to 300 Gb of sequence data and roughly 100 million unique TCR beta sequences from roughly 200 million T cells. The number of typed donors differed by locus: about 620-630 for A, B, C, DRB1 and DQB1; approximately 540 for DQA1; 606 for DPA1; and around 450 for DPB1. In an earlier analysis of 587 of the donors, high-throughput TCR beta sequencing was used to judge whether each TCR beta V gene segment behaved as functional or pseudogenic. Along with the roughly 700-subject first cohort, a separate validation cohort of over 90 different subjects was used. To study patterns of TCR occurrence, a later analysis re-analyzed previously published TCR beta repertoires from 500 to 850 donors and added high-resolution HLA genotyping. Using immunosequencing, the study profiled T cell repertoires from 640 or so subjects and related those repertoires to cytomegalovirus serostatus. To predict cytomegalovirus infection status, the study brought together high-throughput TCR immunosequencing, statistical association of individual TCRs with disease status, and machine learning. All discovery cohort repertoires had been generated using a single sequencing platform. In a later genetic analysis, genome-wide SNP genotypes for about 55% of the roughly 700 donors were used, and that subset was treated as a discovery cohort. Roughly 300 gigabases of sequencing data and 70 million to 100 million unique TCR sequences were included in an early release covering several hundred HLA-typed donors. Alongside the repertoire data, information on donor age, sex, ethnicity and CMV serostatus was compiled. Rather than drawing on any new phenotypic data, the later analysis identified candidate immune exposures from TCR beta sequences and the way those sequences occurred across donors. Five DR-DQ haplotypes were handled as single units for association and clustering because linkage in the cohort was strong. Both class I and class II loci were covered by HLA typing, at four-digit resolution. The genetic ancestry cluster associated with self-reported Caucasian donors included around four fifths of the roughly 400 genotyped donors. Among some 410 genotyped donors of the cohort, an average of approximately 220,000 unique TCR beta nucleotide sequences was sequenced per donor, of which roughly 17% were non-productive. The study was designed to test whether signatures of past pathogen exposure could be identified by cataloging public T cell receptors.

V ends up 0 bases short and J 7 bases short, with an unmatched junction base count of 8. The CDR3 holds 15 amino acids from the cysteine to the phenylalanine. Only the CDR3 DNA stays, 45 bases, in frame from base 1. CDR1 SGHAT and CDR2 FQNNGV are derived from the germline V gene. The cohort was made up of several hundred healthy bone marrow donors. At the time of sampling, every cohort member was nominally healthy, though immune exposures that went unrecorded were likely present. The donor was CMV seropositive and was included in the group of 250 to 350 seropositive cohort members. Every donor gave a peripheral blood sample, and the peripheral blood mononuclear cells from that sample were used for TCR beta sequencing. Genomic DNA extraction from the blood cell samples was performed with the Qiagen DNeasy Blood Extraction Kit. Study-wide conclusions, independent of this receptor: The classifier was reported to diagnose cytomegalovirus status with high specificity and sensitivity in both the original cohort and the validation cohort. CMV serostatus was the only immune exposure information available for the cohort. A cluster of highly shared sequence variants was judged likely to represent a technical artifact of the sequencing pipeline. The authors suggested that the approach could potentially be extended to other disease states and immunological phenotypes. Because counts were too low, roughly 16 rarely observed V segments, including chromosome 9 orphons, were left out of the earlier analysis of 587 of the donors. A total of fewer than 200 TCR beta chains were listed by the study as associated with cytomegalovirus. Some IMGT-functional V segments, including TRBV6-2 and TRBV6-3, could not be told apart with the 87-base-pair reads, so those segments were excluded. In vitro tests confirmed that a few of the cytomegalovirus-associated TCR beta chains recognize cytomegalovirus antigens. In an earlier analysis of approximately 590 of the donors, most TCR beta V segments appeared in productive rearrangements about 90% or about 30% of the time, broadly matching IMGT annotations. In a later analysis, several top co-occurrence clusters were reported to appear linked to parvovirus B19, influenza, CMV and Epstein-Barr virus. Most TCR sequences were observed very rarely across donors, whereas some public TCRs were present in many individuals. According to a later analysis, TCR association rates differed among HLA loci, with DRB1 alleles showing the most associated TCRs and HLA-C alleles showing the fewest. Strong co-occurrence of HLA alleles, especially DR and DQ, made assigning TCR associations to individual alleles difficult. Linkage disequilibrium might explain the correlated functional status among segregating V segments, but an unknown experimental factor could not be excluded. Presence/absence analyses assumed roughly uniform sequencing depth across donors, an assumption that may not hold. Because some donors lacked HLA typing at each locus, the association tests relied only on the typed subset. The cohort was sequenced for TCR beta chains only, and without alpha or paired-chain data the features that could be detected were limited. A later analysis found that HLA-associated TCR beta chains were more clonally expanded and had lower generation probabilities than equally common non-associated chains. At a false discovery rate of 0.05, a later analysis linked 16,000 or so TCR beta sequences to specific HLA alleles. In a later genetic analysis, a missense DCLRE1C variant was associated with V-gene and J-gene trimming of TCR beta chains, and the association was replicated in an independent cohort. According to a later genetic analysis, donors in an Asian-associated ancestry cluster had fewer N-insertions in productive TCRs than the approximately 630-donor mean. A further reported finding was that TCR beta sequences accurately predicted the HLA-A and HLA-B alleles for most subjects in the first cohort. According to a later analysis, most CMV-associated TCR beta chains appeared to be HLA-restricted, and the HLA associations seemed to be driven largely by CMV exposure.

The chain is encoded by TRBV11-2 joined to TRBJ1-2, with TRBD1 identical over 7 junction bases. Sequencing was performed on PBMCs. This receptor was obtained from a man aged 60-69 years in good health and CMV-seropositive. CDR3 loop: CASSLERNRGTGYTF. The DNA sequence is as follows: TGTGCCAGCAGCTTAGAACGGAACAGGGGTACTGGCTACACCTTC.